The 20 T cell receptor beta chains given below trace back to one sample, sequenced in a study of early T cells in non-severe SARS-CoV-2 infection. MiXCR was run by TCRdb on the 5' RACE reads, yielding one entry per CDR3 protein. In the table there are roughly 40,000 distinct CDR3 sequences, roughly 6% of which are singletons. The sequencing sample was made of whole blood. The receptors derive from an adult who was a healthcare worker with PCR-confirmed SARS-CoV-2 infection or an uninfected control (not recorded which).

This clonotype occurred many times. J is TRBJ2-5 and V is TRBV2, with 10 bases that match TRBD2. The CDR3 has 15 residues. The V and J ends lost 5 bases and 2 bases, in that order; junction bases with no gene match: 5. Looked up from germline, CDR1 is SNHLY and CDR2 is FYNNEI. The CDR3 region is CASSLLAGRQETQYF. CDR3 DNA: TGTGCCAGCAGTTTACTAGCGGGGAGACAAGAGACCCAGTACTTC.

The table lists this clonotype with a few counts. Being one base from a much bigger clone, this may be a read error. This sequence joins TRBV2 and TRBJ2-7; tentatively, D is TRBD1 (5 bases). The CDR3 length is 13 residues. Germline CDR1 SNHLY, CDR2 FYNNEI. This CDR3 reads CTSSEGAAYEQYF. CDR3 bases: TGTACCAGCAGTGAAGGGGCGGCCTACGAGCAGTACTTC.

This clonotype was seen many times. The chain is built from TRBV11-2 and TRBJ2-3, with 10 nucleotides matching TRBD1. The V segment lost 5 bases and the J segment 4 bases; nucleotides outside the gene matches: 6. Germline V gene sequence: CDR1 SGHAT, CDR2 FQNNGV. This CDR3 contains 15 residues. CDR3 residues: CASSKTGTGADTQYF. DNA for the CDR3: TGTGCCAGCAGCAAGACCGGGACAGGGGCAGATACGCAGTATTTT.

This clonotype was seen ten or more times. The chain combines TRBV18 with TRBJ2-1; TRBD2 aligns across 10 bases. V shed 3 bases and J 1 base; nucleotides not matched to a gene: 15. Germline CDR1 is KGHSH and CDR2 is LQKENI. This CDR3 has 20 amino acids. CDR3 nucleotides: TGTGCCAGCTCACCGTCGCAGCGGGGGGGCAGGGGAAGTTCCTACAATGAGCAGTTCTTC. Amino acids: CASSPSQRGGRGSSYNEQFF.

There are many counts of this clonotype. The chain carries TRBV30 and TRBJ2-2, with TRBD2 as a possible D gene (6 bases). V lost 0 bases to trimming and J lost 2 bases, with 7 bases between them. The germline V gene encodes CDR1 GTSNPN and CDR2 SVGIG (reference sequence). This CDR3 spans 14 amino acids. For the CDR3, the DNA is TGTGCCTGGAGTGTAGGGACTAACACCGGGGAGCTGTTTTTT. Protein sequence: CAWSVGTNTGELFF.

This clonotype was seen a handful of times. The rearrangement joins TRBV21-1 to TRBJ1-6; TRBD1 reflects the table's D call only, with no check against the DNA. TRBV21-1 represents a pseudogene. The CDR3 covers 15 residues. CDR3 loop: CASSKGTRGLSPLHF. CDR3 in DNA: TGTGCCAGCAGCAAAGGGACCAGGGGGCTTTCACCCCTCCACTTT.

This clonotype was counted ten times or more. As DNA, the CDR3 is TGCAGCGTTGTCATAGCGGGGGGCGTGGATTGGACAGATACGCAGTATTTT. Translated: CSVVIAGGVDWTDTQYF. This chain links TRBV29-1 with TRBJ2-3; 10 bases map to TRBD2. Trimming cost V 4 bases and J 3 bases; bases outside gene matches: 13. Per germline, CDR1 SQVTM and CDR2 ANQGSEA. The CDR3 loop spans 17 amino acids.

The chain combines TRBV27 with TRBJ2-7; D gene unclear. The CDR3 runs 14 residues. V lost 3 bases and J 3 bases, leaving 12 bases between the germline ends. Germline V CDR1 and CDR2: MNHEY, SMNVEV (reference sequence). The CDR3 nucleotides read TGTGCCAGCAGTTTTCATCCGAAGGGCTACGAGCAGTACTTC. Protein product: CASSFHPKGYEQYF.

This clonotype was recorded many times. The V gene is TRBV12-3 or TRBV12-4, the J gene TRBJ2-2; D not resolved. V was clipped by 3 bases and J by 4 bases, with 12 bases between them. This CDR3 region has 15 residues. The CDR3 DNA is TGTGCCAGCAGTTTTAAGGGTGTCGGCACCGGGGAGCTGTTTTTT. Its protein product is CASSFKGVGTGELFF.

This clonotype occurred many times. J is TRBJ2-1 and V is TRBV5-1, with 11 nucleotides matching TRBD2. The CDR3 spans 16 residues. J gave up 4 bases and V 0 bases, and 3 bases lay outside the gene matches. Germline V gene sequence: CDR1 SGHRS, CDR2 YFSETQ. CDR3 sequence: CASSLEPSGGYNEQFF. DNA of the CDR3: TGCGCCAGCAGCTTGGAACCTAGCGGGGGGTACAATGAGCAGTTCTTC.

The sample holds many counts of this clonotype. V is TRBV11-2 and J is TRBJ1-1; D may be TRBD1 (6 bases). With 6 bases removed from V and 6 bases from J, the gap between germline ends came to 11 bases. There are 12 residues in the CDR3. The germline V gene has CDR1 SGHAT and CDR2 FQNNGV. The CDR3 region is CASRTGRPEAFF. CDR3 coding DNA: TGTGCCAGCAGAACAGGGAGACCTGAAGCTTTCTTT. Full variable domain (outside the CDR3, taken from reference TRBV11-2 and TRBJ1-1): EAGVAQSPRYKIIEKRQSVAFWCNPISGHATLYWYQQILGQGPKLLIQFQNNGVVDDSQLPKDRFSAERLKGVDSTLKIQPAKLEDSAVYLCASRTGRPEAFFGQGTRLTVV.

At least ten counts were recorded for this clonotype. The J gene is TRBJ2-1, the V gene TRBV19; D unresolved. V shed 5 bases and J shed 5 bases, with 16 bases lying between them. This CDR3 has 15 residues. Germline V gives CDR1 LNHDA, CDR2 SQIVND (reference sequence). DNA of the CDR3: TGTGCCAGTAGTCCCTTGAAGCAAGTTCACAATGAGCAGTTCTTC. Protein sequence: CASSPLKQVHNEQFF.

This clonotype has at least ten counts. The V gene is TRBV2, the J gene TRBJ1-2; TRBD1 agrees at 10 bases. The V segment lost 5 bases and the J segment 5 bases; nucleotides outside the gene matches: 5. The CDR3 has 14 amino acids. CDR1 is SNHLY and CDR2 is FYNNEI in the germline V gene. CDR3 residues: CASSRDRGEYGYTF. The CDR3 nucleotides read TGTGCCAGCAGTCGGGACAGGGGTGAATATGGCTACACCTTC.

This clonotype was detected ten times or more. This chain links TRBV28 with TRBJ1-6; 7 bases fit TRBD1. In germline, CDR1 is MDHEN, CDR2 SYDVKM. V gave up 5 bases and J gave up 6 bases; unmatched junction bases: 4. The CDR3 contains 14 residues. The DNA for the CDR3 is TGTGCCAGCAGTCCCGGGACAGCTAATTCACCCCTCCACTTT. This gives the protein CASSPGTANSPLHF.

This clonotype was observed at least ten times. The chain uses TRBV6-6 and TRBJ2-1; the D gene could be TRBD1 or TRBD2 (6 bases each). V lost 4 bases to trimming and J lost 0 bases, with 16 bases between them. Germline CDR1 reads MNHNY; CDR2 reads SVGAGI (reference sequence). This CDR3 contains 17 residues. As DNA, the CDR3 is TGTGCCAGCAGTTTATACGGAGGGGGGAGCTCCTACAATGAGCAGTTCTTC. It is translated as CASSLYGGGSSYNEQFF.

This clonotype was counted ten times or more. This chain uses TRBV11-2 with TRBJ1-6, with 8 bases fitting TRBD1. With 5 bases clipped from V and 10 bases from J, the junction kept 10 bases outside the gene matches. This CDR3 is built from 15 residues. Germline CDR1 is SGHAT and CDR2 is FQNNGV. This CDR3 is CASSQEGQGWSPLHF. CDR3 DNA sequence: TGTGCCAGCAGCCAAGAAGGACAGGGTTGGTCACCCCTCCACTTT.

This clonotype was counted ten times or more. The gene calls are TRBV20-1 and TRBJ1-4; D is uncertain. V lost 0 bases and J 0 bases, leaving 5 bases between the germline ends. Looked up from germline, CDR1 is DFQATT and CDR2 is SNEGSKA (reference sequence). The CDR3 covers 14 residues. The CDR3 nucleotides read TGCAGTGCTAGAGATCGGGCAACTAATGAAAAACTGTTTTTT. It codes for CSARDRATNEKLFF.

This clonotype was seen a single time. The V and J genes are TRBV2 and TRBJ1-6; 9 nucleotides match TRBD1. The V segment lost 7 bases and the J segment 9 bases; nucleotides outside the gene matches: 13. CDR3 length: 16 amino acids. The germline CDR1 and CDR2 sequences are SNHLY and FYNNEI. As DNA, the CDR3 is TGTGCCAGCACGCCGTTCGACAGGGGGATGAGTTCACCCCTCCACTTT. This sequence encodes CASTPFDRGMSSPLHF.

The chain combines TRBV20-1 with TRBJ2-1; D gene unclear. Trimming shortened V by 2 bases and J by 8 bases, and 10 bases separated the two germline ends. Germline-derived CDR1 and CDR2 are DFQATT and SNEGSKA (reference sequence). The CDR3 totals 12 residues. The CDR3 loop reads CSARQDQYEQFF. CDR3 coding DNA: TGCAGTGCTAGACAGGATCAGTATGAGCAGTTCTTC.

This clonotype has a handful of counts. V gene TRBV5-1 combines with J gene TRBJ2-7; TRBD1 agrees at 8 bases. Trimming removed 4 bases from V and 3 bases from J; junction bases left unmatched: 9. This CDR3 is 15 amino acids long. Germline V gene sequence: CDR1 SGHRS, CDR2 YFSETQ. Here the CDR3 DNA reads TGCGCCAGCAGCCTCCGGACAGGGCGAGACTACGAGCAGTACTTC. It translates to CASSLRTGRDYEQYF.